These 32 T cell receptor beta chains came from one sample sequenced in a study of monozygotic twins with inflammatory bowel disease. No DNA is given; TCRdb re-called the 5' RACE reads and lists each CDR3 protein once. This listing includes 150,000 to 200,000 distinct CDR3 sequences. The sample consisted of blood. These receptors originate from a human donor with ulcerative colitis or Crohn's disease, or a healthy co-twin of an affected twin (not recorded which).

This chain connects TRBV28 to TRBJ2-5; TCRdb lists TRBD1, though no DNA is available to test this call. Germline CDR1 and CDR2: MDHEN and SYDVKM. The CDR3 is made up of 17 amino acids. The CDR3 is CASSSLPPTGTVKTQYF.

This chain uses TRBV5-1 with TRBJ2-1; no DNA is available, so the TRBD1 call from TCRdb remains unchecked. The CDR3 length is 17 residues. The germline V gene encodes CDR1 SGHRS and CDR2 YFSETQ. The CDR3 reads CASSTTGGLGSYNEQFF.

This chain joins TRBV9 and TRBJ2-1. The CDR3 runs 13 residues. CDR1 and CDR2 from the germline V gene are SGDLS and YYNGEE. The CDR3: CASSVEVYGEQFF.

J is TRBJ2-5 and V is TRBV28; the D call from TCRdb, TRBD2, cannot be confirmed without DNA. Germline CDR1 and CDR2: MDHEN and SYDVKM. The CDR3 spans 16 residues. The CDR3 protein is CASSDRLAGVRETQYF.

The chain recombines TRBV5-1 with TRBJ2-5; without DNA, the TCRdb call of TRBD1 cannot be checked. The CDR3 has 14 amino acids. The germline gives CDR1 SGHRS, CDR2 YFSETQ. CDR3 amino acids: CASSFWRGIETQYF.

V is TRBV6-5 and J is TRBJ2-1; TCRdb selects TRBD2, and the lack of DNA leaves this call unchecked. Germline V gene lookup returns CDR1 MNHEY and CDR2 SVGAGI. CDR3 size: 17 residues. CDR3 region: CASSYAPLAASYNEQFF.

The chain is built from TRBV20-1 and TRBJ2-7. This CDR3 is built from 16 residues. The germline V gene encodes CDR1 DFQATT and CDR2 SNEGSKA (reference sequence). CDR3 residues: CSARYPNPGRPYEQYF.

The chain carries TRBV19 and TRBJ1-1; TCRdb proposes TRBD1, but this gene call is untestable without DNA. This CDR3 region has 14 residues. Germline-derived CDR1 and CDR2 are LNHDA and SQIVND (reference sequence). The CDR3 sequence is CASSIQGRNTEAFF.

CDR3 residues: CASRPVGTGNQPQHF. The chain uses TRBV5-5 and TRBJ1-5; TCRdb returns TRBD1, unconfirmable since there is no DNA. From germline, CDR1 is SGHKS and CDR2 YYEKEE (reference sequence). The CDR3 sequence is 15 residues long.

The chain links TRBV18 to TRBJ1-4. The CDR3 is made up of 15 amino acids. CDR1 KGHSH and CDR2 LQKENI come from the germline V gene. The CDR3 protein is CASSSAGATNEKLFF.

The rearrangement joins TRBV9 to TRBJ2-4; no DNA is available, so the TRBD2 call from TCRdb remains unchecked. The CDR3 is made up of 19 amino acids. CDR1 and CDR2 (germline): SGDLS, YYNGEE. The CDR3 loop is CASSVEGAGVGSGGNIQYF. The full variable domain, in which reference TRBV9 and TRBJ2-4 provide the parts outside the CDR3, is DSGVTQTPKHLITATGQRVTLRCSPRSGDLSVYWYQQSLDQGLQFLIQYYNGEERAKGNILERFSAQQFPDLHSELNLSSLELGDSALYFCASSVEGAGVGSGGNIQYFGAGTRLSVL.

The CDR3 loop reads CSARDFRSNQPQHF. The chain is built from TRBV20-1 and TRBJ1-5. Germline lookup yields CDR1 DFQATT and CDR2 SNEGSKA (reference sequence). This CDR3 has 14 amino acids.

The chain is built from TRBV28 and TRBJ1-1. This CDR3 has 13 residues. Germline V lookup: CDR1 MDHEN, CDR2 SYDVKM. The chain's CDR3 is CASSLTPLTEAFF.

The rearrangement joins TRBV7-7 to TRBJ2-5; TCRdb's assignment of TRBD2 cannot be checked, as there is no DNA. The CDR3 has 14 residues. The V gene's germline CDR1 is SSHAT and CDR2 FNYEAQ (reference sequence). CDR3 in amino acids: CASSGSGYLETQYF.

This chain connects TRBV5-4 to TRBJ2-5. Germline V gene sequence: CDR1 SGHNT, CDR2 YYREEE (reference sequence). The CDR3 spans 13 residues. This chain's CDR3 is CASSLSDLETQYF.

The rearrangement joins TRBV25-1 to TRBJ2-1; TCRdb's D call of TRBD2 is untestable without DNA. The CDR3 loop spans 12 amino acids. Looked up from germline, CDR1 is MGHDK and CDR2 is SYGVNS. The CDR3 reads CASRRGWNEQFF.

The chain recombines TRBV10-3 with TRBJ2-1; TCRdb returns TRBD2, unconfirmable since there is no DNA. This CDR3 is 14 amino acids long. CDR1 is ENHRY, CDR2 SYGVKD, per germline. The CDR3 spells CAITSGLPYNEQFF.

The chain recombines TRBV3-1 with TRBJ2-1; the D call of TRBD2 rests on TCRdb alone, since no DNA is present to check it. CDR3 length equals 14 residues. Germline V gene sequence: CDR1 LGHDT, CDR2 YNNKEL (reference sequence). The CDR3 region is CASTRTSDYNEQFF.

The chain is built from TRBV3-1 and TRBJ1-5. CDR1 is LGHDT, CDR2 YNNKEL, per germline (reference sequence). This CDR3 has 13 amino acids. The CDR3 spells CASSQAPEAPQHF.

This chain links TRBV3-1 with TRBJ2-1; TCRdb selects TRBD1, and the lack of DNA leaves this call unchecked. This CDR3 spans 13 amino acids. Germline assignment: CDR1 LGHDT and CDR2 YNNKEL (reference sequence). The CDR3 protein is CASSHRGANEQFF.

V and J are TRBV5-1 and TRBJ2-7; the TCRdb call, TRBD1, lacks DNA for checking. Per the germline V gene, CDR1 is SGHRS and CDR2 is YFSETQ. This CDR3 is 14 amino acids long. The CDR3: CASSLEVRDYEQYF.

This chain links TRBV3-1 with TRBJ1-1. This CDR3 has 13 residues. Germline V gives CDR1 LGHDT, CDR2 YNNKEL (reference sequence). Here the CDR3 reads CASSQVGNTEAFF.

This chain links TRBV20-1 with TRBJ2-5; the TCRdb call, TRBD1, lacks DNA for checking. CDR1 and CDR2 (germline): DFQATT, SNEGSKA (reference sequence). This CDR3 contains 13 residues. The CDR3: CSKPGQGVETQYF.

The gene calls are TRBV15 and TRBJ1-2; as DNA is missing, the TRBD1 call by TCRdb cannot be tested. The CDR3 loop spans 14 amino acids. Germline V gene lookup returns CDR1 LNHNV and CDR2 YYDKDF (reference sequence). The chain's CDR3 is CATSRDVGDDGYTF.

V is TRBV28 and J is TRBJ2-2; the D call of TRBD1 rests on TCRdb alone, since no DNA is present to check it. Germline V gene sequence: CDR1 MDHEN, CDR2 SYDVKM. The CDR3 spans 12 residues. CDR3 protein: CAIQGTTGELFF.

CDR3 in amino acids: CASSQWTSGSSGANVLTF. The rearrangement uses TRBV4-2 and TRBJ2-6; TCRdb outputs TRBD2, but without DNA this stays unchecked. This CDR3 has 18 residues. Per germline, CDR1 LGHNA and CDR2 YNFKEQ.

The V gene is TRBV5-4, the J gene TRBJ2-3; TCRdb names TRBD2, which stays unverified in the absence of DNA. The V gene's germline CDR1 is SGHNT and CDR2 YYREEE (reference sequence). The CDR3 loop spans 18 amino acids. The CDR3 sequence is CASSRGARLASSTDTQYF.

CDR3 loop: CAISNRDSYYEQYF. This sequence joins TRBV10-3 and TRBJ2-7; TCRdb calls TRBD2, which cannot be checked without DNA. Germline V gene sequence: CDR1 ENHRY, CDR2 SYGVKD. The CDR3 is made up of 14 amino acids.

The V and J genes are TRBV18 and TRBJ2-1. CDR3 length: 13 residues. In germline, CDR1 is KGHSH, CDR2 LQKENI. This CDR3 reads CASSPMTYNEQFF.

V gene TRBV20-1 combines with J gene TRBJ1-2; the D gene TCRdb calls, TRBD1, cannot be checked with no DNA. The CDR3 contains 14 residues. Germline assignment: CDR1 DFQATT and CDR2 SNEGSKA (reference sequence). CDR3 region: CSAPIPGLAYGYTF.

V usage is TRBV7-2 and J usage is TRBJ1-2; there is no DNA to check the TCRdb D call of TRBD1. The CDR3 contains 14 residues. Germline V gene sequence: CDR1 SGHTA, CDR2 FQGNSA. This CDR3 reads CASSRTGGLFGYTF.

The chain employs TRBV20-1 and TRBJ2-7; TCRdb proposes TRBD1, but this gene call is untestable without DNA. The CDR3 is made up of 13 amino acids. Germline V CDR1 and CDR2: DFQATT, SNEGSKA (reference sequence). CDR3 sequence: CSKTQGLSYEQYF.